What follows describes a single T cell receptor (beta chain). Some 34,000 genome equivalents of blood DNA were amplified for TRB. One tube held mixed TRB-A and TRB-B primer pools for touch-down PCR. TCRdb reprocessed the multiplex PCR reads and reports one entry per CDR3 protein, with no DNA. The ten most abundant clones cover around 8% of a sample with thousands of distinct CDR3 sequences. The germline V gene encodes CDR1 SGHKS and CDR2 YYEKEE (reference sequence). The CDR3 spans 18 residues. The sample comes from a study of T cell clusters in autoimmune cytopenias. Study as a whole: The median distinct TRB clonotype count was 2,000 to 2,500 per sample, from a median roughly 52,000 reads.

These records were also assigned to another study, of T cell repertoires in aging, cancer and after chemotherapy. That paper notes: Age-matched healthy donors had significantly more diverse, less clonal blood TCR repertoires than untreated cancer patients. Loss of evenness, beyond lost richness, contributed to age-related TCR diversity decline in cancer patients. In each cancer cohort, median generation probability increased across chemotherapy, suggesting thymic output rebounded.

The sequence was obtained from a human donor in good health. The chain combines TRBV5-5 with TRBJ2-7; without DNA, the TCRdb call of TRBD2 cannot be checked. Sequenced: peripheral blood. CDR3 sequence reads: CGSSLKSLVSSGTDEQYF.